The 26 T cell receptor beta chains below were found in one sample sequenced in a study of blood T cell repertoires in COVID-19. Profiling relied on immunoSEQ multiplex PCR, and the TCRdb table lists in-frame clones only, not all of them. The data show approximately 160,000 clones, 76% seen once. The sequencing input was peripheral blood. These receptors were taken from a woman at least 80 years old with acute or convalescent COVID-19.

Only one count was recorded for this clone. The chain employs TRBV5-1 and TRBJ1-3, with D unresolved. CDR1 SGHRS and CDR2 YFSETQ come from the germline V gene. CDR3 length equals 15 residues. V was clipped by 4 bases and J by 0 bases, with 11 bases between them. As DNA, the CDR3 is TGCGCCAGCAGCGGAGGCGGGCTCTCTGGAAACACCATATATTTT. It is translated as CASSGGGLSGNTIYF.

The chain is built from TRBV28 and TRBJ2-1; D remains ambiguous. With 6 bases removed from V and 2 bases from J, the gap between germline ends came to 8 bases. CDR3 length equals 13 residues. Germline V gene data show CDR1 as MDHEN and CDR2 as SYDVKM. CDR3 loop: CASSRVTYNEQFF. CDR3 in DNA: TGTGCCAGCAGCCGTGTAACCTACAATGAGCAGTTCTTC.

This clone was seen a few times. The chain couples TRBV7-9 to TRBJ2-7, with 10 bases matching TRBD2. The ends lost 7 bases at V and 5 bases at J; junction bases unmatched: 8. This CDR3 spans 14 amino acids. Germline V CDR1 and CDR2: SEHNR, FQNEAQ (reference sequence). Here the CDR3 DNA reads TGTGCCAGCACGGCTAGCGGGAGTGGGGACGAGCAGTACTTC. Amino acid sequence: CASTASGSGDEQYF.

The chain recombines TRBV18 with TRBJ1-5; TRBD1 matches 11 bases. The CDR3 consists of 16 residues. The germline gives CDR1 KGHSH, CDR2 LQKENI. V lost 5 bases to trimming and J lost 1 base; unmatched junction nucleotides: 4. The CDR3 protein is CASSTGTGGSNQPQHF. The CDR3 region has the DNA TGTGCCAGCTCAACAGGGACAGGGGGGAGCAATCAGCCCCAGCATTTT.

J is TRBJ2-7 and V is TRBV5-6; 8 bases align to TRBD1. The length of the CDR3 is 14 residues. Germline V lookup: CDR1 SGHDT, CDR2 YYEEEE. V shed 1 base, J shed 10 bases, and the junction held 10 bases outside the gene matches. The DNA of the CDR3 is TGTGCCAGCAGCTTGAGGACAGGGCCCGGCAATCAGTACTTC. Translating it yields CASSLRTGPGNQYF.

The chain is built from TRBV6-6 and TRBJ2-3; perhaps TRBD2 as D (6 bases). CDR3 length: 13 amino acids. The germline V gene has CDR1 MNHNY and CDR2 SVGAGI (reference sequence). V lost 8 bases and J 0 bases, leaving 9 bases between the germline ends. The CDR3 DNA follows: TGTGCCAGCCGCGGGGACAGCACAGATACGCAGTATTTT. Translation: CASRGDSTDTQYF.

CDR3 nucleotide sequence: TGCGCCAGCAGCTTTGGAGCGGGAGCGGTGTCCTACGAGCAGTACTTC. It codes for CASSFGAGAVSYEQYF. V and J are TRBV5-1 and TRBJ2-7; 8 bases are shared with TRBD2. In germline, CDR1 is SGHRS, CDR2 YFSETQ. J gave up 1 base and V 2 bases, and 8 bases lay outside the gene matches. The CDR3 sequence is 16 residues long.

The rearrangement links TRBV30 to TRBJ1-3, with TRBD1 matching 7 bases. Germline V gives CDR1 GTSNPN, CDR2 SVGIG (reference sequence). The CDR3 length is 13 residues. The J segment lost 4 bases and the V segment lost 5 bases, leaving 5 bases of the junction unmatched. The CDR3 DNA reads as TGTGCCTGGCGACCGGGACAGGGAAACACCATATATTTT. It specifies CAWRPGQGNTIYF.

V gene TRBV30 combines with J gene TRBJ1-3, with a weak D call TRBD1 (5 bases). V lost 5 bases, J lost 3 bases, and 17 bases lay in between. Germline V gene data show CDR1 as GTSNPN and CDR2 as SVGIG (reference sequence). This CDR3 comprises 15 residues. CDR3 loop: CAWENFGGVGNTIYF. The CDR3, as DNA: TGTGCCTGGGAGAATTTTGGGGGGGTTGGAAACACCATATATTTT.

This clone was detected only a few times. The chain couples TRBV18 to TRBJ1-1, with D uncertain. Trimming took 2 bases from V and 1 from J, leaving 11 bases between them. The CDR3 sequence is 15 residues long. Germline loops: CDR1 KGHSH, CDR2 LQKENI. CDR3 sequence (DNA): TGTGCCAGCTCACCAGCCCGAGGGTCGAACACTGAAGCTTTCTTT. Translated: CASSPARGSNTEAFF.

The gene calls are TRBV7-8 and TRBJ1-2, with D possibly TRBD1 on 6 matching bases. CDR1 is SGHVS and CDR2 is FQNEAQ in the germline V gene. V was pared by 5 bases and J by 1 base, with 17 bases between. CDR3 length: 16 amino acids. In nucleotides, the CDR3 is TGTGCCAGCAGCGAGCTGAACAGGGTACTTAACTATGGCTACACCTTC. Translation: CASSELNRVLNYGYTF.

V gene TRBV18 combines with J gene TRBJ1-4; 9 positions agree with TRBD1. CDR1 is KGHSH, CDR2 LQKENI, per germline. V was clipped by 3 bases and J by 6 bases; unmatched bases: 5. This CDR3 comprises 15 residues. Written as DNA, the CDR3 is TGTGCCAGCTCACCCATGGGACAGGGATATGAAAAACTGTTTTTT. It yields the protein CASSPMGQGYEKLFF. Full variable domain (rest looked up from reference TRBV18 and TRBJ1-4): NAGVMQNPRHLVRRRGQEARLRCSPMKGHSHVYWYRQLPEEGLKFMVYLQKENIIDESGMPKERFSAEFPKEGPSILRIQQVVRGDSAAYFCASSPMGQGYEKLFFGSGTQLSVL.

Of note for this clone: The limits of the CDR3 on the DNA are not certain, so only TCRdb's listed CDR3 is given. V is TRBV21-1 and J is TRBJ2-3; the table's D call of TRBD2 was not tested on the DNA. TRBV21-1 is tagged as a pseudogene. The CDR3 has 20 residues if both end residues are counted. The chain's CDR3 is CASSKVGSGTSGRERDTQYF.

V gene TRBV9 combines with J gene TRBJ1-2; the match to TRBD1 covers 7 bases. J gave up 8 bases and V 4 bases, and 20 bases lay outside the gene matches. CDR1 is SGDLS, CDR2 YYNGEE, per germline. CDR3 length equals 17 residues. CDR3 amino acids: CASSPSPQGEGAGGYTF. The CDR3 DNA reads TGTGCCAGCAGCCCGTCTCCCCAGGGAGAGGGGGCCGGAGGCTACACCTTC.

The rearrangement joins TRBV18 to TRBJ2-1; 7 bases map to TRBD1. V was pared by 3 bases and J by 3 bases, with 2 bases of the junction left unmatched. CDR1 KGHSH and CDR2 LQKENI come from the germline V gene. The CDR3 is 14 residues long. The CDR3 DNA is TGTGCCAGCTCACCGGGACAGAGCTACAATGAGCAGTTCTTC. Protein sequence: CASSPGQSYNEQFF.

In this sample, this clone turned up a few times. The V call is TRBV5-1, the J call TRBJ1-1, with D possibly being TRBD1 (6 bases). CDR1 and CDR2 from the germline V gene are SGHRS and YFSETQ. With 1 base removed from V and 4 bases from J, the gap between germline ends came to 20 bases. The CDR3 consists of 17 residues. For the CDR3, the DNA is TGCGCCAGCAGCTTGTCTACCCCCCTGGGACACCCCACTGAAGCTTTCTTT. Amino acids: CASSLSTPLGHPTEAFF.

This clone appeared a single time. The CDR3 DNA follows: TGTGCCAGCAGCTTAACGGGGAGCTCCTACGAGCAGTACTTC. Translated, it gives CASSLTGSSYEQYF. The chain recombines TRBV7-3 with TRBJ2-7, with D possibly being TRBD2 (5 bases). The CDR3 sequence is 14 residues long. Germline assignment: CDR1 SGHTA and CDR2 FQGTGA. V dropped 0 bases and J dropped 0 bases, with 6 bases sitting between them. Combining the CDR3 with reference TRBV7-3 and TRBJ2-7 gives the whole variable domain GAGVSQTPSNKVTEKGKYVELRCDPISGHTALYWYRQSLGQGPEFLIYFQGTGAADDSGLPNDRFFAVRPEGSVSTLKIQRTERGDSAVYLCASSLTGSSYEQYFGPGTRLTVT.

This rearrangement joins TRBV5-1 to TRBJ2-3; D may be TRBD1 (5 bases). V was trimmed by 8 bases and J by 4 bases, leaving 20 bases between them. CDR3 length: 15 amino acids. The germline V gene has CDR1 SGHRS and CDR2 YFSETQ. CDR3 in DNA: TGCGCCAGTACGTACAGGACCTCGACGCCAGATACGCAGTATTTT. Amino acid sequence: CASTYRTSTPDTQYF.

The chain joins TRBV2 to TRBJ1-1; D perhaps matches TRBD1 (5 bases). Germline values: CDR1 SNHLY, CDR2 FYNNEI. Deletions cut 9 bases from V and 6 bases from J, with 17 bases between. The CDR3 extends over 13 amino acids. The CDR3, as DNA: TGTGCCAGAACGGGGGTCGGTGGATCTGAAGCTTTCTTT. Translation: CARTGVGGSEAFF. Combining the CDR3 with reference TRBV2 and TRBJ1-1 gives the whole variable domain EPEVTQTPSHQVTQMGQEVILRCVPISNHLYFYWYRQILGQKVEFLVSFYNNEISEKSEIFDDQFSVERPDGSNFTLKIRSTKLEDSAMYFCARTGVGGSEAFFGQGTRLTVV.

This rearrangement joins TRBV28 to TRBJ2-7, with 9 positions matching TRBD1. Germline CDR1 is MDHEN and CDR2 is SYDVKM. The CDR3 contains 14 residues. J gave up 3 bases and V 3 bases, and 3 bases lay outside the gene matches. CDR3 sequence reads: CASSLGTGLYEQYF. The CDR3 nucleotides read TGTGCCAGCAGTTTGGGGACAGGGCTCTACGAGCAGTACTTC.

J is TRBJ2-3 and V is TRBV9; 11 positions match TRBD2. The V segment lost 3 bases and the J segment 4 bases; nucleotides outside the gene matches: 10. The CDR3 is 17 residues long. The V gene's germline CDR1 is SGDLS and CDR2 YYNGEE. The CDR3 nucleotides are TGTGCCAGCAGCGCTAAGACTAGCGGGACACGTCCAGATACGCAGTATTTT. Protein product: CASSAKTSGTRPDTQYF.

The chain uses TRBV19 and TRBJ2-7; 7 nucleotides agree with TRBD1. Per the germline V gene, CDR1 is LNHDA and CDR2 is SQIVND (reference sequence). The CDR3 sequence is 16 residues long. The V gene end was trimmed by 4 bases and the J gene end by 0 bases; junction bases not matched to a gene: 9. The CDR3 sequence is CASSTPSRDSSYEQYF. CDR3 in DNA: TGTGCCAGTAGTACACCCTCTCGGGACAGCTCCTACGAGCAGTACTTC. The whole variable domain, remainder taken from reference TRBV19 and TRBJ2-7, is DGGITQSPKYLFRKEGQNVTLSCEQNLNHDAMYWYRQDPGQGLRLIYYSQIVNDFQKGDIAEGYSVSREKKESFPLTVTSAQKNPTAFYLCASSTPSRDSSYEQYFGPGTRLTVT.

The J gene is TRBJ2-7, the V gene TRBV2; D unclear. The germline V gene encodes CDR1 SNHLY and CDR2 FYNNEI. The CDR3 totals 11 residues. Trimming pared 4 bases from V and 5 bases from J, leaving 6 bases between. The CDR3 nucleotides are TGTGCCAGCAGTGGACGGGACGAGCAGTACTTC. This translates into CASSGRDEQYF.

J is TRBJ1-6 and V is TRBV5-8, with 7 bases fitting TRBD1. Germline CDR1 SGHTS, CDR2 YDEGEE. Trimming removed 6 bases from V and 3 bases from J; junction bases left unmatched: 3. The CDR3 is 14 residues long. In nucleotides, the CDR3 is TGTGCCAGCAAACAGGGGCTCTATAATTCACCCCTCCACTTT. Its translation is CASKQGLYNSPLHF.

The chain recombines TRBV30 with TRBJ2-7; D not certain. There are 11 residues in the CDR3. Germline V gene data show CDR1 as GTSNPN and CDR2 as SVGIG (reference sequence). Trimming stripped 2 bases from V and 6 bases from J, with 8 bases between. In DNA form, the CDR3 reads TGTGCCTGGAGTTTAAGGAGCGAGCAGTACTTC. It codes for CAWSLRSEQYF. The whole variable domain, remainder taken from reference TRBV30 and TRBJ2-7, is SQTIHQWPATLVQPVGSPLSLECTVEGTSNPNLYWYRQAAGRGLQLLFYSVGIGQISSEVPQNLSASRPQDRQFILSSKKLLLSDSGFYLCAWSLRSEQYFGPGTRLTVT.

The rearrangement links TRBV30 to TRBJ1-2; a possible D gene is TRBD1 (5 bases). Looked up from germline, CDR1 is GTSNPN and CDR2 is SVGIG (reference sequence). The germline V and J ends were trimmed by 2 bases and 8 bases, with 12 bases remaining between them. This CDR3 region has 12 residues. As DNA, the CDR3 is TGTGCCTGGAGTAGGGGTGGGGGGGGCTACACCTTC. Translated, it gives CAWSRGGGGYTF.